Following are 9 T cell receptor beta chains from one sample sequenced in a study of blood T cell repertoires in COVID-19. Clones were read by immunoSEQ multiplex PCR, and TCRdb kept only the in-frame ones, dropping some. This repertoire shows approximately 210,000 clones, approximately 81% found once; its top ten account for 10% to 13%. Sample: peripheral blood. The receptors come from a woman aged 80 or older with COVID-19, enrolled during active disease.

V is TRBV25-1 and J is TRBJ1-2; D not resolved. Germline assignment: CDR1 MGHDK and CDR2 SYGVNS. The CDR3 loop spans 11 amino acids. Trimming stripped 6 bases from V and 5 bases from J, with 7 bases between. The CDR3 is CASRDLYGYTF. DNA of the CDR3: TGTGCCAGCAGAGACTTGTATGGCTACACCTTC.

V and J are TRBV5-6 and TRBJ2-7, with 13 nucleotides matching TRBD2. Trimming took 2 bases from V and 6 from J; bases not matched to a gene: 5. The CDR3 is made up of 15 amino acids. From germline, CDR1 is SGHDT and CDR2 YYEEEE. In DNA, the CDR3 is TGTGCCAGCAGCTTAGGACTAGCGGGGGTGGGCGAGCAGTACGTC. Its translation is CASSLGLAGVGEQYV.

The chain combines TRBV7-6 with TRBJ1-6, with 7 bases aligning to TRBD1. This CDR3 region has 16 residues. The trim removed 5 bases at V and 9 bases at J, leaving 13 bases unmatched. Germline-derived CDR1 and CDR2 are SGHVS and FNYEAQ. The CDR3 protein is CASSPTGQAVPSPLHF. The CDR3, as DNA: TGTGCCAGCAGCCCGACCGGACAGGCGGTTCCTTCACCCCTCCACTTT.

The genes are TRBV5-1 and TRBJ2-1; D is possibly TRBD1 (6 bases). This CDR3 spans 15 amino acids. CDR1 is SGHRS, CDR2 YFSETQ, per germline. V was clipped by 2 bases and J by 8 bases, with 17 bases between them. The CDR3 loop is CASSFRGPVGDEQFF. The DNA of the CDR3 is TGCGCCAGCAGCTTCAGGGGCCCCGTAGGTGATGAGCAGTTCTTC. Filled out from reference TRBV5-1 and TRBJ2-1, the complete variable domain reads KAGVTQTPRYLIKTRGQQVTLSCSPISGHRSVSWYQQTPGQGLQFLFEYFSETQRNKGNFPGRFSGRQFSNSRSEMNVSTLELGDSALYLCASSFRGPVGDEQFFGPGTRLTVL.

This clone was picked up one time. The rearrangement joins TRBV10-3 to TRBJ2-5; D perhaps matches TRBD2 (6 bases). The CDR3 consists of 13 residues. The V and J ends lost 7 bases and 2 bases respectively, with 11 bases between them. The germline V gene has CDR1 ENHRY and CDR2 SYGVKD. The CDR3 region is CAITSGAQETQYF. The CDR3 DNA reads TGTGCCATCACCTCGGGAGCGCAAGAGACCCAGTACTTC.

The chain couples TRBV5-1 to TRBJ1-3; D unresolved. The V gene lost 2 bases and the J gene lost 0 bases, with 6 bases spanning the gap. Germline CDR1 reads SGHRS; CDR2 reads YFSETQ. CDR3 length equals 14 residues. DNA for the CDR3: TGCGCCAGCAGCTTCGGGAGCTCTGGAAACACCATATATTTT. Residues: CASSFGSSGNTIYF.

This clone has a handful of counts. The same CDR3 arises from other DNA sequences in this sample as well. The CDR3 DNA sequence: TGTGCCAGCAGTTCGACAGGGACGAATTCACCCCTCCACTTT. It encodes CASSSTGTNSPLHF. The V gene is TRBV28, the J gene TRBJ1-6; 7 positions agree with TRBD1. This CDR3 has 14 residues. The V gene's germline CDR1 is MDHEN and CDR2 SYDVKM. V trimming: 4 bases; J trimming: 7 bases; junction bases outside the gene matches: 4.

This chain connects TRBV29-1 to TRBJ1-4, with 8 bases fitting TRBD1. The V gene end was trimmed by 6 bases and the J gene end by 7 bases; junction bases not matched to a gene: 7. This CDR3 is 13 amino acids long. Germline V gene lookup returns CDR1 SQVTM and CDR2 ANQGSEA. CDR3 amino acids: CSVCDRGGEKLFF. DNA of the CDR3: TGCAGCGTCTGCGACAGGGGAGGTGAAAAACTGTTTTTT.

The chain is built from TRBV14 and TRBJ2-1; D may be TRBD2 (6 bases). The V end was cut by 0 bases, the J end by 3 bases, with 9 bases between. Germline CDR1 is SGHDN and CDR2 is FVKESK. The CDR3 has 15 residues. The CDR3 coding sequence is TGTGCCAGCAGCCAAGAGGGGGGACTCTACAATGAGCAGTTCTTC. Translation gives CASSQEGGLYNEQFF.